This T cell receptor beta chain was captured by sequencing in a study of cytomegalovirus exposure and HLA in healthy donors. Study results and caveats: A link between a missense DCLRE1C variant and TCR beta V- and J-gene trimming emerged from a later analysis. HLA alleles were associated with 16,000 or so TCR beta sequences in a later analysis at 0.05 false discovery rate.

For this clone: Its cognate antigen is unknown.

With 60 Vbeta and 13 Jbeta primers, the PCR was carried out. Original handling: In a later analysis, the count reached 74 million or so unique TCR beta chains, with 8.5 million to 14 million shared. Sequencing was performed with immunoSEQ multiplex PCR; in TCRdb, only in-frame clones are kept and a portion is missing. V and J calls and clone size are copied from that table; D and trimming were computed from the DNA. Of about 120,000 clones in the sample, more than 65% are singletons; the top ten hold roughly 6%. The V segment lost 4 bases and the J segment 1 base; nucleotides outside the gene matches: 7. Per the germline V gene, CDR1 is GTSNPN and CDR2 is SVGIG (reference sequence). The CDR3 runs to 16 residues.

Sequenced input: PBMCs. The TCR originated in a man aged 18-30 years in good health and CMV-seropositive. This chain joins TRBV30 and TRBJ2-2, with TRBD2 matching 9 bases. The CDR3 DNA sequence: TGTGCCTGGACTCTTAGCGGGGGTGGGAACACCGGGGAGCTGTTTTTT. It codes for CAWTLSGGGNTGELFF. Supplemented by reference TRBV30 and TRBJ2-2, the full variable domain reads SQTIHQWPATLVQPVGSPLSLECTVEGTSNPNLYWYRQAAGRGLQLLFYSVGIGQISSEVPQNLSASRPQDRQFILSSKKLLLSDSGFYLCAWTLSGGGNTGELFFGEGSRLTVL.